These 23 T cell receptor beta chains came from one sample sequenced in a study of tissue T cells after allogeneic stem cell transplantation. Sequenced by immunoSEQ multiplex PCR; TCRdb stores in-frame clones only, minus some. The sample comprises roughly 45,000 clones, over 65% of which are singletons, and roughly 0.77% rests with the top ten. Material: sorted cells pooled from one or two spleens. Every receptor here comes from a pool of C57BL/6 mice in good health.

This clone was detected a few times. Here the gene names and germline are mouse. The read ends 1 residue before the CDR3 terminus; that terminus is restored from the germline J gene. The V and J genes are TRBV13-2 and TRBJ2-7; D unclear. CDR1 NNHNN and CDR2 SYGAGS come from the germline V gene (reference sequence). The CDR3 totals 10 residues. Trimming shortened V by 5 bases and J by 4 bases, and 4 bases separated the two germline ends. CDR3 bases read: TGTGCCAGCGGCAGATATGAACAGTAC. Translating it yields CASGRYEQY. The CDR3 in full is CASGRYEQYF.

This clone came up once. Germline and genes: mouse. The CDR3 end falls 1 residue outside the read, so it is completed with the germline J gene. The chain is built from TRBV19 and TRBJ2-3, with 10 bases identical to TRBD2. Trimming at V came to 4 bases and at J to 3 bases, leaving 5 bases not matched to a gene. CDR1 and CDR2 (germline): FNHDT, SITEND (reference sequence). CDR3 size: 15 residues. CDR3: CASSSIWGGAETLYF. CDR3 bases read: TGTGCCAGCAGTTCAATCTGGGGGGGCGCAGAAACGCTGTAT. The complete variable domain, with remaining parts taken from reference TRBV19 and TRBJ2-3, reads GGIITQTPKFLIGQEGQKLTLKCQQNFNHDTMYWYRQDSGKGLRLIYYSITENDLQKGDLSEGYDASREKKSSFSLTVTSAQKNEMAVFLCASSSIWGGAETLYFGSGTRLTVL.

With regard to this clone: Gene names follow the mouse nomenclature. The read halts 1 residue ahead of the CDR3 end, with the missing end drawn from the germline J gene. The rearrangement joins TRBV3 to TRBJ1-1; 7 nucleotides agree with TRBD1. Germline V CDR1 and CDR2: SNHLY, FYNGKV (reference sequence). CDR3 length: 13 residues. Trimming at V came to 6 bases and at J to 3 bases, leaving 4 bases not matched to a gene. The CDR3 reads CASRHRGDTEVFF. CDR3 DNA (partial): TGTGCCAGCAGACACAGGGGAGACACAGAAGTCTTC.

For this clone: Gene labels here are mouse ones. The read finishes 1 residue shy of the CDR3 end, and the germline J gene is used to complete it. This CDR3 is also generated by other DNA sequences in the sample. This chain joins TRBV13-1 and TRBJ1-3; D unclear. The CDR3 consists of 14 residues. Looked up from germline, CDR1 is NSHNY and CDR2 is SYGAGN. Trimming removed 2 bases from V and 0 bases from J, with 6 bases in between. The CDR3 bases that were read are TGTGCCAGCAGTGAGGAGGTTTCTGGAAATACGCTCTAT. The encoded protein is CASSEEVSGNTLY. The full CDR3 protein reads CASSEEVSGNTLYF.

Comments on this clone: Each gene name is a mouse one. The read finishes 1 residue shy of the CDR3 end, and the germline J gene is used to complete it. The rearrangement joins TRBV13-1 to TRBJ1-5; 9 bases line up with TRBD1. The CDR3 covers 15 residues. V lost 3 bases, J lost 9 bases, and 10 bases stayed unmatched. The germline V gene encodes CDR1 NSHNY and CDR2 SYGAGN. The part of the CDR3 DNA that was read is TGTGCCAGCAGTGTCCCCGGGACAGGGATCGGGGCTCCGCTT. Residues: CASSVPGTGIGAPL. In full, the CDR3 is CASSVPGTGIGAPLF.

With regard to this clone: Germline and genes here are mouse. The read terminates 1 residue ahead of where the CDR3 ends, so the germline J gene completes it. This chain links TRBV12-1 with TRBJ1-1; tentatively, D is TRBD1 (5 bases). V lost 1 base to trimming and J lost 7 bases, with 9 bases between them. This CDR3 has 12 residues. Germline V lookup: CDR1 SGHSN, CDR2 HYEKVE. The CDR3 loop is CASSLLQGEVFF. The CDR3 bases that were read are TGTGCCAGCTCTCTTCTTCAGGGAGAAGTCTTC.

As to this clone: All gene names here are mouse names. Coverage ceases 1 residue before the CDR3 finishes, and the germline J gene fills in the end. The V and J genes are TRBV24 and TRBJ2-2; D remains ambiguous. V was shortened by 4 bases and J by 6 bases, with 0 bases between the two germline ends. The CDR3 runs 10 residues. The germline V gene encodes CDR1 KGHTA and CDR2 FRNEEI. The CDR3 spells CASSPGQLYF. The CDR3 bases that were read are TGTGCCAGCAGTCCCGGGCAGCTCTAC.

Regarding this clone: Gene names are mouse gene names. Incomplete CDR3 DNA: TGTGCCAGCAGTTTACAGAACGAAAGATTATTT. Translated, it gives CASSLQNERLF. The full CDR3 sequence reads CASSLQNERLFF. This chain uses TRBV15 with TRBJ1-4; D is uncertain. The CDR3 goes on 1 residue after the read ends, and that part is filled in from the germline J gene. The CDR3 totals 12 residues. From germline, CDR1 is SGHND and CDR2 FRSKSL. V was trimmed by 2 bases and J by 5 bases, leaving 3 bases between them.

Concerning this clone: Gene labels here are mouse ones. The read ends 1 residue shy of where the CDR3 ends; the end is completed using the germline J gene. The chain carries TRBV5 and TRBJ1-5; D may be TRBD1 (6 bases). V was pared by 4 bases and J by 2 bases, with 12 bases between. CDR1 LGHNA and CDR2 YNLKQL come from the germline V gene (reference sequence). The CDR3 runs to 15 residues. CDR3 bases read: TGTGCCAGCAGCCTCCCGGGACAAGACAACCAGGCTCCGCTT. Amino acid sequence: CASSLPGQDNQAPL. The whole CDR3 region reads CASSLPGQDNQAPLF.

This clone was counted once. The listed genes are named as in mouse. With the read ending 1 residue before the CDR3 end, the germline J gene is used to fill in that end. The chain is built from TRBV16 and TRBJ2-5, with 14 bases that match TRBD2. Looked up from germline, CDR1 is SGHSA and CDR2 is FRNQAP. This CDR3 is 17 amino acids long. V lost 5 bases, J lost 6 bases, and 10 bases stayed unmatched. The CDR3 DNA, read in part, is TGTGCAAGCAGCCCGGGACTGGGGGGGCGCGAGGGGGACACCCAGTAC. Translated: CASSPGLGGREGDTQY. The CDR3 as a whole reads CASSPGLGGREGDTQYF.

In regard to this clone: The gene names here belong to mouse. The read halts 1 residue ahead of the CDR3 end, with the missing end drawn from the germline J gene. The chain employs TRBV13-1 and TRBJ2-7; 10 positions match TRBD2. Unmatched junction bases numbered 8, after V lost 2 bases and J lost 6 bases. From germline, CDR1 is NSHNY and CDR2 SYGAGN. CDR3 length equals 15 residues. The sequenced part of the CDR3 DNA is TGTGCCAGCAGTGACTCTGGGGGGGCGATTTTTGAACAGTAC. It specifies CASSDSGGAIFEQY. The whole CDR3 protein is CASSDSGGAIFEQYF.

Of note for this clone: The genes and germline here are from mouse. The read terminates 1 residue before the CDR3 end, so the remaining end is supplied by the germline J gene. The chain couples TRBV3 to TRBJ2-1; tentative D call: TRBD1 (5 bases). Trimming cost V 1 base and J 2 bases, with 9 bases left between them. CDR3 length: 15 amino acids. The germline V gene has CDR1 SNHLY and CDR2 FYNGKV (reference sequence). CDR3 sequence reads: CASSLEGSDYAEQFF. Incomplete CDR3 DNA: TGTGCCAGCAGCTTAGAGGGGAGCGACTATGCTGAGCAGTTC.

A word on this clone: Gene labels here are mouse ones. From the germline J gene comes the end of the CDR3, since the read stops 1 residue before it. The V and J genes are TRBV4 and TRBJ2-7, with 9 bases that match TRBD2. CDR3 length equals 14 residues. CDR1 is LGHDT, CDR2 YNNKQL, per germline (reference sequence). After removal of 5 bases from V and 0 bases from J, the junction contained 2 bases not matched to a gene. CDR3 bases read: TGTGCCAGCAGCCGGGACTGGGTCTCCTATGAACAGTAC. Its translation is CASSRDWVSYEQY. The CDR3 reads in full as CASSRDWVSYEQYF.

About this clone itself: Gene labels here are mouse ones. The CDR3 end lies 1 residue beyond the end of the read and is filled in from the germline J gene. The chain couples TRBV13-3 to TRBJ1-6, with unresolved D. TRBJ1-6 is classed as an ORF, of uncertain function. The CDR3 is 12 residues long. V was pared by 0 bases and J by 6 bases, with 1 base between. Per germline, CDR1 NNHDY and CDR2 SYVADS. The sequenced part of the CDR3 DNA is TGTGCCAGCAGTGATGTTAATTCGCCCCTCTAC. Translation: CASSDVNSPLY. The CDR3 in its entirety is CASSDVNSPLYF.

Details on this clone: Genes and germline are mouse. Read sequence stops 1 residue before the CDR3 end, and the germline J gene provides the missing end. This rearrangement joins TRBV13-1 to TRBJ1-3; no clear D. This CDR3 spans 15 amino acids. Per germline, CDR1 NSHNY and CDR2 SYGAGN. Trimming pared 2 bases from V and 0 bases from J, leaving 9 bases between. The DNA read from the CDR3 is TGTGCCAGCAGTGAAACACCAAATTCTGGAAATACGCTCTAT. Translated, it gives CASSETPNSGNTLY. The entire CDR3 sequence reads CASSETPNSGNTLYF.

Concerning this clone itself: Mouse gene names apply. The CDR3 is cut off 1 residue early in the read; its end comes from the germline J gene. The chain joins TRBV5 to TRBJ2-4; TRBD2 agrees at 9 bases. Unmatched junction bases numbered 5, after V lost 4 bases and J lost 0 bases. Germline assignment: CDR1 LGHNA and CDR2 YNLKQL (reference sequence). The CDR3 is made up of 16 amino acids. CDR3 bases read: TGTGCCAGCAGCCCCCGGACTGGGGCTAGTCAAAACACCTTGTAC. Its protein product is CASSPRTGASQNTLY. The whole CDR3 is CASSPRTGASQNTLYF.

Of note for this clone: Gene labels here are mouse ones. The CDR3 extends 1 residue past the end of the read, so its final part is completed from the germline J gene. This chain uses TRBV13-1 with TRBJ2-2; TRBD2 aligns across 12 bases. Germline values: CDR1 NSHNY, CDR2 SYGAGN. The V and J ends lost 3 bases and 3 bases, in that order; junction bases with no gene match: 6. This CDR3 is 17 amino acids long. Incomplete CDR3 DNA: TGTGCCAGCAGTGCCGACTGGGGGGGCGCGGACACCGGGCAGCTCTAC. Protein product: CASSADWGGADTGQLY. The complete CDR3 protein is CASSADWGGADTGQLYF.

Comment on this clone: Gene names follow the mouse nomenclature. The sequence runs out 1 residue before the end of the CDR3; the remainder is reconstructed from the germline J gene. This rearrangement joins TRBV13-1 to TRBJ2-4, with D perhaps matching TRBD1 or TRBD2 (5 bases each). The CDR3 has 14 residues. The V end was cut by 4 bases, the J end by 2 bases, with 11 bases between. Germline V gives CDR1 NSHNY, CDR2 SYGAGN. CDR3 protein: CASSSGTAQNTLYF. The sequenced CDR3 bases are TGTGCCAGCAGTTCCGGGACCGCTCAAAACACCTTGTAC.

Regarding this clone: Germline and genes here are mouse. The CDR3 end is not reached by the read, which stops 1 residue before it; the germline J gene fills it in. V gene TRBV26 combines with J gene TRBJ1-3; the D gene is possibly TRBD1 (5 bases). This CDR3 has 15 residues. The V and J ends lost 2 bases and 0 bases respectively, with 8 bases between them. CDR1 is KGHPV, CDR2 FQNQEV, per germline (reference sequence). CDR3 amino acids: CASSLPQASGNTLYF. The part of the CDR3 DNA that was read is TGTGCCAGCAGTCTGCCACAGGCTTCTGGAAATACGCTCTAT.

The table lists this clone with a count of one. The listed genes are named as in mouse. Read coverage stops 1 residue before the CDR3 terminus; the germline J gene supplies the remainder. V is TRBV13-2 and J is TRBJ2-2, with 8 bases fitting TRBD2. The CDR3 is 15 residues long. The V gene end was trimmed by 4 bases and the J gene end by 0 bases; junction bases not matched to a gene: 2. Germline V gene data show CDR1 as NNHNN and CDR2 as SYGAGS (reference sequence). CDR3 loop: CASGHWGSNTGQLYF. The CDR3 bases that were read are TGTGCCAGCGGTCACTGGGGGTCAAACACCGGGCAGCTCTAC.

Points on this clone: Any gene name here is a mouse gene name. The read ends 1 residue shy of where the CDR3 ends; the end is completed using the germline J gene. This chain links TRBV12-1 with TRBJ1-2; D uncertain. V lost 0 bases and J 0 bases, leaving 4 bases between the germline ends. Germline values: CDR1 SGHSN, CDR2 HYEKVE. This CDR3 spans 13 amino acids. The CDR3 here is CASSLDSNSDYTF. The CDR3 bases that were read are TGTGCCAGCTCTCTCGATTCAAACTCCGACTACACC.

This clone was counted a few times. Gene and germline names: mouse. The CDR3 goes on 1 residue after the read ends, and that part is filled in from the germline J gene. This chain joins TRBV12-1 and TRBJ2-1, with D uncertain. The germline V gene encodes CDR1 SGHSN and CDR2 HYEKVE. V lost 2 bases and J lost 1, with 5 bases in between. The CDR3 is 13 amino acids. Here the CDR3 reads CASSPLNYAEQFF. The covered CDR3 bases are TGTGCCAGCTCTCCACTGAACTATGCTGAGCAGTTC.

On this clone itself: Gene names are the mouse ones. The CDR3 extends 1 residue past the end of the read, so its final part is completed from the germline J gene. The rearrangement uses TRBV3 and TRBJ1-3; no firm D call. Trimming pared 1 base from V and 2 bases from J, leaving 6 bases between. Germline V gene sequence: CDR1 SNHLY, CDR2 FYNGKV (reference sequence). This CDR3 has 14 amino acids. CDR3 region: CASSLGGPGNTLYF. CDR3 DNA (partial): TGTGCCAGCAGCTTAGGGGGTCCTGGAAATACGCTCTAT.